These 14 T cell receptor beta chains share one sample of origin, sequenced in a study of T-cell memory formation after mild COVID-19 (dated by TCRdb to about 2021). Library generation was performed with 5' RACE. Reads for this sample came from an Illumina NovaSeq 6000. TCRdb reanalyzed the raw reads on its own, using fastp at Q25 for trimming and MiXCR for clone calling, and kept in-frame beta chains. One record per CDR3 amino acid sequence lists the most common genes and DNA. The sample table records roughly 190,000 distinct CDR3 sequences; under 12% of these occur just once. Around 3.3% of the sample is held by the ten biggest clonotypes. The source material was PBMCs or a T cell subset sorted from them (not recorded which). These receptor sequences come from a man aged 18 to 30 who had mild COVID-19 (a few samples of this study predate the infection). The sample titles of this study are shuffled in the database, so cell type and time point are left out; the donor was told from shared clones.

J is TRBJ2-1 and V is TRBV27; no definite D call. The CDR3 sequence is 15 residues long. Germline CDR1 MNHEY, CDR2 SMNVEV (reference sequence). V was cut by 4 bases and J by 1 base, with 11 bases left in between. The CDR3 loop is CASSSDGPSYNEQFF. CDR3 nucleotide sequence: TGTGCCAGCAGTTCGGACGGTCCGTCCTACAATGAGCAGTTCTTC.

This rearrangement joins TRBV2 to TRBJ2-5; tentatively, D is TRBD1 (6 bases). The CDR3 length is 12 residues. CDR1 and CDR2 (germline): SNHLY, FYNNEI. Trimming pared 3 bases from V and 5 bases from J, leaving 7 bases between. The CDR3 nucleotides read TGTGCCAGCAGTGACCAGGGGGAGACCCAGTACTTC. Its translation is CASSDQGETQYF.

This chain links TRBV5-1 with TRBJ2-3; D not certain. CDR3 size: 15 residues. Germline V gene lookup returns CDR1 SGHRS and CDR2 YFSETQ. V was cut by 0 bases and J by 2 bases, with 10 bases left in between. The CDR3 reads CASSLAVGLTDTQYF. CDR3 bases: TGCGCCAGCAGCTTGGCGGTAGGGCTCACAGATACGCAGTATTTT.

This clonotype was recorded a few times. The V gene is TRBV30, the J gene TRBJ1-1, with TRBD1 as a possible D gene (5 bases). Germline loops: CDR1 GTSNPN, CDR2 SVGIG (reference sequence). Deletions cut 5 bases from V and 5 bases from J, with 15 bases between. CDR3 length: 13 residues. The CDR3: CAWGDPPWTEAFF. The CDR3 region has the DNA TGTGCCTGGGGGGACCCACCATGGACTGAAGCTTTCTTT. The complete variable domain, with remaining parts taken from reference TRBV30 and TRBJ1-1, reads SQTIHQWPATLVQPVGSPLSLECTVEGTSNPNLYWYRQAAGRGLQLLFYSVGIGQISSEVPQNLSASRPQDRQFILSSKKLLLSDSGFYLCAWGDPPWTEAFFGQGTRLTVV.

The CDR3 protein is CASSEQGIGDTEAFF. In DNA form, the CDR3 reads TGTGCCAGCAGTGAACAGGGAATCGGAGACACTGAAGCTTTCTTT. The chain employs TRBV25-1 and TRBJ1-1, with D possibly TRBD1 on 5 matching bases. Germline loops: CDR1 MGHDK, CDR2 SYGVNS. The V end was cut by 2 bases, the J end by 3 bases, with 13 bases between. This CDR3 comprises 15 residues. Drawing the rest from reference TRBV25-1 and TRBJ1-1, the complete variable domain is EADIYQTPRYLVIGTGKKITLECSQTMGHDKMYWYQQDPGMELHLIHYSYGVNSTEKGDLSSESTVSRIRTEHFPLTLESARPSHTSQYLCASSEQGIGDTEAFFGQGTRLTVV.

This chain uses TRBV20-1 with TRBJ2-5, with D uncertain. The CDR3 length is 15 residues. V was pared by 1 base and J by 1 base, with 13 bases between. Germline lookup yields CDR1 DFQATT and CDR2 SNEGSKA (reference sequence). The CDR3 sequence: CSARALVGLQETQYF. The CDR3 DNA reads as TGCAGTGCTAGAGCCCTTGTGGGCCTCCAAGAGACCCAGTACTTC.

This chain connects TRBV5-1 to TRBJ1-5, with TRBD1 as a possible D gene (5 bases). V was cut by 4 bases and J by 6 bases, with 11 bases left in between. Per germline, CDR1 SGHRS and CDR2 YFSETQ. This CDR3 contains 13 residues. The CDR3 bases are TGCGCCAGCAGCGGGGACCCCAGTCAGCCCCAGCATTTT. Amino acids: CASSGDPSQPQHF.

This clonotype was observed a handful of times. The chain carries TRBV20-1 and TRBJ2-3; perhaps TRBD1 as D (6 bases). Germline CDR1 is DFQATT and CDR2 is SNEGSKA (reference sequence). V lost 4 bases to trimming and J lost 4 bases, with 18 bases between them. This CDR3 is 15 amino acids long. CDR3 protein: CSATMGQRLPDTQYF. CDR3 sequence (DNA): TGCAGTGCTACCATGGGACAAAGACTCCCAGATACGCAGTATTTT.

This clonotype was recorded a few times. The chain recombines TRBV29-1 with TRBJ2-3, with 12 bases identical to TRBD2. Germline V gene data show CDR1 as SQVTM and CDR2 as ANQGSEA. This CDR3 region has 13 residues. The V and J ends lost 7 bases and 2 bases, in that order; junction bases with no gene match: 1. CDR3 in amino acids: CSASGGDTDTQYF. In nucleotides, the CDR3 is TGCAGCGCTAGCGGGGGGGACACAGATACGCAGTATTTT.

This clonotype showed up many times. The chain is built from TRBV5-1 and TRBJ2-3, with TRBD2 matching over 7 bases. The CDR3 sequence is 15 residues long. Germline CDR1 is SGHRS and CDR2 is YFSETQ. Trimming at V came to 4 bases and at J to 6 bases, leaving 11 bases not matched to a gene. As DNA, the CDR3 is TGCGCCAGCAGCCTCAGCGGGGCACCCGCGGATACGCAGTATTTT. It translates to CASSLSGAPADTQYF. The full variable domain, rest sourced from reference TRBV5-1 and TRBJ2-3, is KAGVTQTPRYLIKTRGQQVTLSCSPISGHRSVSWYQQTPGQGLQFLFEYFSETQRNKGNFPGRFSGRQFSNSRSEMNVSTLELGDSALYLCASSLSGAPADTQYFGPGTRLTVL.

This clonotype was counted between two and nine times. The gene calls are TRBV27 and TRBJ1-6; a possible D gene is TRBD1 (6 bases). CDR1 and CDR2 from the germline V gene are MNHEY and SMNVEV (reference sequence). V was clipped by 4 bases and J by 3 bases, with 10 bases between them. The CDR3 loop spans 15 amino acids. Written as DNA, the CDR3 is TGTGCCAGCAGTTGGGGGACACTCTATAATTCACCCCTCCACTTT. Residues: CASSWGTLYNSPLHF.

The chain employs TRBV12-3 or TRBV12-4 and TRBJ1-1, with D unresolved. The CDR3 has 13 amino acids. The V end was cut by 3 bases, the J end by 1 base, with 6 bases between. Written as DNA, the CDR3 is TGTGCCAGCAGTTTCGCGTCGAACACTGAAGCTTTCTTT. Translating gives CASSFASNTEAFF.

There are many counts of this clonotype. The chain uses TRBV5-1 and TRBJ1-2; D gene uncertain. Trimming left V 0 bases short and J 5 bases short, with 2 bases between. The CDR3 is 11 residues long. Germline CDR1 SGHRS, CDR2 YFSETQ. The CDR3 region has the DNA TGCGCCAGCAGCTTGGATTATGGCTACACCTTC. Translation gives CASSLDYGYTF.

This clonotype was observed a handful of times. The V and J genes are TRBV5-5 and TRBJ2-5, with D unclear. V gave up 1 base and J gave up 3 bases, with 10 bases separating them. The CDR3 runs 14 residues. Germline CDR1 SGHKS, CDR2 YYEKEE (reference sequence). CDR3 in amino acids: CASSLRSLEETQYF. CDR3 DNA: TGTGCCAGCAGCTTGAGAAGCCTTGAAGAGACCCAGTACTTC.